These 30 T cell receptor beta chains originate from one sample sequenced in a study of vaccination effects on CD4 cells after COVID-19. Produced via immunoSEQ multiplex PCR; TCRdb's table is partial and in-frame only. The sample holds under 80,000 clones, roughly four fifths seen once. Antigen-specific CD4+ T cell clonotypes were called by their expansion after viral peptide-pool culture in ViraFEST. Isolation of CD4+ T cells took place after approximately 10 days of culture. The antigens these receptors bind are not known. Sequenced here: CD4+ T cells from PBMCs cultured with HCoV-229E spike peptides, sampled before COVID-19 vaccination. These receptors originate from a human donor who received a COVID-19 vaccine.

The rearrangement uses TRBV19 and TRBJ1-1, with 8 positions matching TRBD1. Germline lookup yields CDR1 LNHDA and CDR2 SQIVND (reference sequence). This CDR3 spans 14 amino acids. J lost 7 bases, V lost 0 bases, and 4 bases had no gene match. This chain's CDR3 is CASSIDLDRGEAFF. The CDR3 coding sequence is TGTGCCAGTAGTATAGACCTTGACAGGGGTGAAGCTTTCTTT. Complete variable domain (other parts from reference TRBV19 and TRBJ1-1): DGGITQSPKYLFRKEGQNVTLSCEQNLNHDAMYWYRQDPGQGLRLIYYSQIVNDFQKGDIAEGYSVSREKKESFPLTVTSAQKNPTAFYLCASSIDLDRGEAFFGQGTRLTVV.

The genes are TRBV4-1 and TRBJ2-6, with unresolved D. Germline values: CDR1 MGHRA, CDR2 YSYEKL. Trimming stripped 4 bases from V and 2 bases from J, with 6 bases between. The CDR3 is 14 amino acids. The CDR3 sequence: CASSPLPGANVLTF. The CDR3 DNA sequence: TGCGCCAGCAGCCCCCTACCTGGGGCCAACGTCCTGACTTTC.

The chain recombines TRBV18 with TRBJ1-3; D is ambiguous. Germline assignment: CDR1 KGHSH and CDR2 LQKENI. CDR3 length: 16 residues. V lost 1 base to trimming and J lost 3 bases, with 13 bases between them. The CDR3 spells CASSPLRVRLGNTIYF. CDR3 DNA sequence: TGTGCCAGCTCACCACTTCGGGTACGGCTTGGAAACACCATATATTTT.

The chain uses TRBV27 and TRBJ1-1, with a possible D match to TRBD1 (6 bases). Between the trimmed V and J ends, which lost 3 bases and 4 bases, there was a span of 9 bases. This CDR3 has 13 residues. Germline CDR1 is MNHEY and CDR2 is SMNVEV (reference sequence). Here the CDR3 DNA reads TGTGCCAGCAGTTTTCAAGGGGGCACTGAAGCTTTCTTT. The encoded protein is CASSFQGGTEAFF.

This clone appeared once. The chain recombines TRBV29-1 with TRBJ1-1, with 7 bases that match TRBD1. The CDR3 is 12 residues long. After removal of 6 bases from V and 5 bases from J, the junction contained 6 bases not matched to a gene. CDR1 and CDR2 from the germline V gene are SQVTM and ANQGSEA. Here the CDR3 DNA reads TGCAGCGTAATGACAGGGACTACTGAAGCTTTCTTT. This gives the protein CSVMTGTTEAFF. Complete variable domain (other parts from reference TRBV29-1 and TRBJ1-1): SAVISQKPSRDICQRGTSLTIQCQVDSQVTMMFWYRQQPGQSLTLIATANQGSEATYESGFVIDKFPISRPNLTFSTLTVSNMSPEDSSIYLCSVMTGTTEAFFGQGTRLTVV.

This chain connects TRBV20-1 to TRBJ2-3; D perhaps matches TRBD1 (5 bases). Germline-derived CDR1 and CDR2 are DFQATT and SNEGSKA (reference sequence). The CDR3 loop spans 11 amino acids. V lost 0 bases and J 10 bases, leaving 8 bases between the germline ends. In nucleotides, the CDR3 is TGCAGTGCTAGAGATCAGGGTGCGCAGTATTTT. Residues: CSARDQGAQYF.

In its sample, this clone was seen a few times. The chain carries TRBV7-3 and TRBJ2-2; no definite D call. The CDR3 totals 15 residues. Germline assignment: CDR1 SGHTA and CDR2 FQGTGA. V was pared by 0 bases and J by 0 bases, with 5 bases between. CDR3 amino acids: CASSLTGSNTGELFF. The CDR3 DNA reads as TGTGCCAGCAGCTTAACCGGCTCGAACACCGGGGAGCTGTTTTTT.

The rearrangement links TRBV7-2 to TRBJ2-3; TRBD1 agrees at 11 bases. The J segment lost 1 base and the V segment lost 5 bases, leaving 5 bases of the junction unmatched. This CDR3 has 16 residues. CDR1 is SGHTA, CDR2 FQGNSA, per germline. As DNA, the CDR3 is TGTGCCAGCAGCACCGGGACAGGGGGTCGCACAGATACGCAGTATTTT. This codes for CASSTGTGGRTDTQYF.

This chain joins TRBV11-2 and TRBJ1-2, with a tentative D call TRBD1 (6 bases). This CDR3 comprises 15 residues. Trimming took 5 bases from V and 5 from J, leaving 18 bases between them. Germline V CDR1 and CDR2: SGHAT, FQNNGV. In DNA, the CDR3 is TGTGCCAGCAGCCCCGGACAGTCAAGGACTTATGGCTACACCTTC. It specifies CASSPGQSRTYGYTF.

This chain links TRBV6-5 with TRBJ2-1, with 7 bases fitting TRBD1. CDR3 length equals 15 residues. V was pared by 6 bases and J by 1 base, with 6 bases of the junction left unmatched. Germline CDR1 and CDR2: MNHEY and SVGAGI. The CDR3 DNA is TGTGCCAGCAGGATCGACAGGGTTTCCTACAATGAGCAGTTCTTC. Translated: CASRIDRVSYNEQFF.

This clone appeared once. This sequence joins TRBV3-1 (or the pseudogene TRBV3-2) and TRBJ1-2; D remains ambiguous. The germline gives CDR1 LGHDT, CDR2 YNNKEL (reference sequence). The CDR3 covers 15 residues. The V gene lost 0 bases and the J gene lost 4 bases, with 12 bases spanning the gap. The CDR3 reads CASSQESRETYGYTF. For the CDR3, the DNA is TGTGCCAGCAGCCAAGAATCTCGGGAAACCTATGGCTACACCTTC.

This clone was picked up one time. The chain links TRBV3-1 (or the pseudogene TRBV3-2) to TRBJ1-2, with D possibly matching TRBD1 (6 bases). Trimming pared 7 bases from V and 5 bases from J, leaving 17 bases between. Germline loops: CDR1 LGHDT, CDR2 YNNKEL (reference sequence). This CDR3 comprises 14 residues. The CDR3 reads CASTRGGSSYGYTF. The CDR3 coding sequence is TGTGCCAGCACCAGGGGAGGGAGCAGTTATGGCTACACCTTC.

This clone has more than one count but fewer than ten. The junction and the germline gene differ at one end; a read error may be behind it. The V gene is TRBV6-1, the J gene TRBJ2-2, with 10 bases aligning to TRBD1. CDR3 length: 14 amino acids. The germline V gene encodes CDR1 MNHNS and CDR2 SASEGT. CDR3 sequence (DNA): TGTGCCGGCAGGGACAGGGGTGACACCGGGGAGCTGTTTTTT. Its translation is CAGRDRGDTGELFF.

The CDR3 nucleotides read TGTGCCAGCTCACCTCGATTCGACAATGAGCAGTTCTTC. Its protein is CASSPRFDNEQFF. The chain carries TRBV18 and TRBJ2-1; D remains unclear. CDR3 length: 13 amino acids. V lost 3 bases to trimming and J lost 5 bases, with 8 bases between them. Germline assignment: CDR1 KGHSH and CDR2 LQKENI.

The J gene is TRBJ2-3, the V gene TRBV9; 8 bases map to TRBD1. The CDR3 is 15 residues long. Germline values: CDR1 SGDLS, CDR2 YYNGEE. The V gene end was trimmed by 3 bases and the J gene end by 1 base; junction bases not matched to a gene: 4. Here the CDR3 reads CASSGVTGGTDTQYF. The CDR3, as DNA: TGTGCCAGCAGCGGAGTGACAGGGGGCACAGATACGCAGTATTTT. Supplemented by reference TRBV9 and TRBJ2-3, the full variable domain reads DSGVTQTPKHLITATGQRVTLRCSPRSGDLSVYWYQQSLDQGLQFLIQYYNGEERAKGNILERFSAQQFPDLHSELNLSSLELGDSALYFCASSGVTGGTDTQYFGPGTRLTVL.

The chain carries TRBV2 and TRBJ1-1; possible D gene TRBD1, 6 bases. This CDR3 is built from 13 residues. Germline V gene data show CDR1 as SNHLY and CDR2 as FYNNEI. V dropped 5 bases and J dropped 5 bases, with 12 bases sitting between them. The DNA of the CDR3 is TGTGCCAGCAGTACAGGGTGGGGAACTGAAGCTTTCTTT. Its protein product is CASSTGWGTEAFF.

The chain combines TRBV5-5 with TRBJ1-3; 7 positions agree with TRBD1. V was clipped by 0 bases and J by 7 bases; unmatched bases: 4. Germline V CDR1 and CDR2: SGHKS, YYEKEE (reference sequence). CDR3 length: 14 residues. This CDR3 reads CASSLEQGRNTIYF. The CDR3 nucleotides read TGTGCCAGCAGCTTGGAACAGGGGCGGAACACCATATATTTT.

The chain uses TRBV3-1 (or the pseudogene TRBV3-2) and TRBJ1-1, with D perhaps TRBD1 (6 bases). The CDR3 covers 13 residues. The germline CDR1 and CDR2 sequences are LGHDT and YNNKEL (reference sequence). V lost 3 bases to trimming and J lost 9 bases, with 14 bases between them. The CDR3 region is CASSQRHGGQAFF. As DNA, the CDR3 is TGTGCCAGCAGCCAGCGCCACGGGGGGCAAGCTTTCTTT.

The chain has TRBV12-3 or TRBV12-4 and TRBJ2-6; D is unresolved. This CDR3 spans 13 amino acids. Deletions cut 6 bases from V and 0 bases from J, with 3 bases between. CDR3 sequence: CASSNSGANVLTF. In DNA, the CDR3 is TGTGCCAGCAGCAACTCTGGGGCCAACGTCCTGACTTTC.

The CDR3, as DNA: TGTGCCAGCAGCCCCGGGACAGGGCTGTGGGAGCAGTACGTC. This codes for CASSPGTGLWEQYV. This rearrangement joins TRBV6-5 to TRBJ2-7; 9 bases match TRBD1. Germline V gives CDR1 MNHEY, CDR2 SVGAGI. This CDR3 is built from 14 residues. V trimming: 6 bases; J trimming: 7 bases; junction bases outside the gene matches: 10.

V usage is TRBV5-8 and J usage is TRBJ1-2; D gene uncertain. CDR1 and CDR2 (germline): SGHTS, YDEGEE. This CDR3 is built from 13 residues. V gave up 0 bases and J gave up 3 bases, with 6 bases separating them. The CDR3 region has the DNA TGTGCCAGCAGCTTGGAAAGGGACTATGGCTACACCTTC. This gives the protein CASSLERDYGYTF.

V gene TRBV18 combines with J gene TRBJ2-6; no firm D call. This CDR3 is built from 15 residues. Trimming stripped 3 bases from V and 4 bases from J, with 10 bases between. Germline lookup yields CDR1 KGHSH and CDR2 LQKENI. CDR3 nucleotide sequence: TGTGCCAGCTCACCCCTCGCCGCGGGGGCCAACGTCCTGACTTTC. Translated: CASSPLAAGANVLTF.

The chain employs TRBV6-5 and TRBJ1-3; 8 bases match TRBD1. This CDR3 has 14 residues. J gave up 4 bases and V 6 bases, and 5 bases lay outside the gene matches. The germline gives CDR1 MNHEY, CDR2 SVGAGI. The CDR3 here is CASSDRGFGNTIYF. The CDR3 DNA follows: TGTGCCAGCAGCGACAGGGGTTTCGGAAACACCATATATTTT.

This clone was seen once. The chain uses TRBV15 and TRBJ1-1; D unclear. Trimming stripped 6 bases from V and 4 bases from J, with 12 bases between. This CDR3 is 13 amino acids long. Germline CDR1 LNHNV, CDR2 YYDKDF (reference sequence). CDR3 in amino acids: CATSRLISTEAFF. The CDR3 DNA reads as TGTGCCACCAGTCGGCTCATTAGCACTGAAGCTTTCTTT.

This sequence joins TRBV18 and TRBJ2-3, with D perhaps TRBD1 or TRBD2 (5 bases each). This CDR3 comprises 15 residues. With 2 bases removed from V and 0 bases from J, the gap between germline ends came to 9 bases. Germline lookup yields CDR1 KGHSH and CDR2 LQKENI. The CDR3 bases are TGTGCCAGCTCACCAAGAGGGGCCAGCACAGATACGCAGTATTTT. This sequence encodes CASSPRGASTDTQYF.

The chain is built from TRBV29-1 and TRBJ1-3; D unresolved. Germline CDR1 reads SQVTM; CDR2 reads ANQGSEA. The germline V and J ends were trimmed by 4 bases and 0 bases, with 16 bases remaining between them. This CDR3 comprises 16 residues. The CDR3 sequence: CSVGLIAGGSGNTIYF. As DNA, the CDR3 is TGCAGCGTTGGCTTGATCGCGGGCGGCTCTGGAAACACCATATATTTT.

This clone was counted a single time. The chain has TRBV2 and TRBJ2-1; 8 bases line up with TRBD1. This CDR3 spans 15 amino acids. V trimming: 6 bases; J trimming: 5 bases; junction bases outside the gene matches: 9. CDR1 SNHLY and CDR2 FYNNEI come from the germline V gene. This CDR3 is CASRRETGGHNEQFF. CDR3 nucleotides: TGTGCCAGCAGGCGAGAAACAGGGGGACACAATGAGCAGTTCTTC.

The rearrangement joins TRBV15 to TRBJ2-7; tentative D call: TRBD1 (5 bases). This CDR3 spans 13 amino acids. CDR1 LNHNV and CDR2 YYDKDF come from the germline V gene (reference sequence). V gave up 4 bases and J gave up 9 bases, with 16 bases separating them. As DNA, the CDR3 is TGTGCCACCAGCATAAGGCAGGGTGAGTGGCAGTACGTC. Translated, it gives CATSIRQGEWQYV.

The chain couples TRBV5-5 to TRBJ1-4, with D perhaps TRBD1 (6 bases). Germline V lookup: CDR1 SGHKS, CDR2 YYEKEE (reference sequence). V lost 6 bases and J 7 bases, leaving 19 bases between the germline ends. The CDR3 is 15 residues long. CDR3 nucleotides: TGTGCCAGCACCCTTGTGGGGGGGGCCCCTGAAAAACTGTTTTTT. Protein sequence: CASTLVGGAPEKLFF.

J is TRBJ2-4 and V is TRBV5-1, with 7 bases lining up with TRBD2. This CDR3 is built from 15 residues. Germline V CDR1 and CDR2: SGHRS, YFSETQ. After removal of 0 bases from V and 7 bases from J, the junction contained 7 bases not matched to a gene. The CDR3 bases are TGCGCCAGCAGCTTGGGTTCCGCGGGAGCCAACATTCAGTACTTC. Amino acid sequence: CASSLGSAGANIQYF.